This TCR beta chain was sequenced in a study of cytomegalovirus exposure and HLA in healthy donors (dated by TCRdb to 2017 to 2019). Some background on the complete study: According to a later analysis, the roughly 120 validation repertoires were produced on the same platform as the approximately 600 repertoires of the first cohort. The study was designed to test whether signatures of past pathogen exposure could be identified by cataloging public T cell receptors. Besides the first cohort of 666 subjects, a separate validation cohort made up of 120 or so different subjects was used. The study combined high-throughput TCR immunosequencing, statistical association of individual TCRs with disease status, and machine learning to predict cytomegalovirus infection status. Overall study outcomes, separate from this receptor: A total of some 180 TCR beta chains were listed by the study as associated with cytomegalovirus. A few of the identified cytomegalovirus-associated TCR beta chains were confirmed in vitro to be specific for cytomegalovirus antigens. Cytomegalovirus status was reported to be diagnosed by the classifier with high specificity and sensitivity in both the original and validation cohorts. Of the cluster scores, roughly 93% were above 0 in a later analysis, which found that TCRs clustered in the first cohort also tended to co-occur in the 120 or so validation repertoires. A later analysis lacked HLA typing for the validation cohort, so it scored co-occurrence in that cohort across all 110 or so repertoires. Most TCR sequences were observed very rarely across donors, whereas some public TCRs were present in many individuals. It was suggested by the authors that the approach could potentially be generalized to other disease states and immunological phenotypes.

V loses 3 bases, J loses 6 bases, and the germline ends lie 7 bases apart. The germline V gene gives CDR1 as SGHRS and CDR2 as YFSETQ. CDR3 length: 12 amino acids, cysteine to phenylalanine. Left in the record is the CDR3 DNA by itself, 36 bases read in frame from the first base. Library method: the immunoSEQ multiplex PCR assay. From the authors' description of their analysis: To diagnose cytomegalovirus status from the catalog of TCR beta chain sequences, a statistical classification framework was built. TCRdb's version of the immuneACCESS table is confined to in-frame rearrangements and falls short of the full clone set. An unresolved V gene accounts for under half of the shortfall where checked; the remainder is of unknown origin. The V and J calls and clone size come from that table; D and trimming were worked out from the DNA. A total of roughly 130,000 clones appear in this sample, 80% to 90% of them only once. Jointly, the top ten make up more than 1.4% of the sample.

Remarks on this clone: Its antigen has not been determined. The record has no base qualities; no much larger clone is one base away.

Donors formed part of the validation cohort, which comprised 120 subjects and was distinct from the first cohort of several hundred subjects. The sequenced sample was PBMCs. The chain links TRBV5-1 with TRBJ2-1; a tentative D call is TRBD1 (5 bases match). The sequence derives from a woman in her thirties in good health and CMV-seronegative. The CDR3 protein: CASSWQGNEQFF. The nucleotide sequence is TGCGCCAGCAGCTGGCAGGGCAATGAGCAGTTCTTC.